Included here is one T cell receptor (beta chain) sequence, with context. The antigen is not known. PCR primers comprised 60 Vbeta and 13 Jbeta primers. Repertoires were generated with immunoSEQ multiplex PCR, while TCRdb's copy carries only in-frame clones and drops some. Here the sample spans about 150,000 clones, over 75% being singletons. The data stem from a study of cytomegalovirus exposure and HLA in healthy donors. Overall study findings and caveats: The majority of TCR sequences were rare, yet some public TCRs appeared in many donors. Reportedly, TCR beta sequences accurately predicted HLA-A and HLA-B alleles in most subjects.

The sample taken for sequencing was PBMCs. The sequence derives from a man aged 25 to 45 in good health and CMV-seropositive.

In DNA form, the CDR3 reads TGTGCCAGCAGCTTAACACTAGCGGGAGCAGATACGCAGTATTTT. It yields the protein CASSLTLAGADTQYF. This rearrangement joins TRBV7-2 to TRBJ2-3; 11 bases match TRBD2. Germline CDR1 reads SGHTA; CDR2 reads FQGNSA. The junction had 2 bases not matched to a gene; V was cut back by 2 bases and J by 4 bases. The CDR3 extends over 15 amino acids.